This T cell receptor beta chain was profiled in a study of blood T cell repertoires in COVID-19. On the study more broadly: Some COVID-19 samples were acute and others convalescent; all came from the United States, Italy and Spain. T cells, B-cell-depleted T cells, or PBMCs supplied cDNA or gDNA.

This CDR3 spans 13 amino acids. Trimming cost V 2 bases and J 6 bases, with 7 bases left between them. In the authors' methods: Quantification of nucleated cells was approximated via reference gene primer amplification. This table comes from immunoSEQ multiplex PCR, and its TCRdb copy is limited to in-frame clones, with some not included. V and J calls and clone size are those listed in that table; D and trimming were worked out from the DNA. The sample shows roughly 120,000 clones, 76% of them seen only once. The source material was peripheral blood. The TCR sequence derives from a woman of 80 years or more with acute or convalescent COVID-19. The chain employs TRBV12-3 or TRBV12-4 and TRBJ1-4; D unclear. The CDR3 sequence is CASSLTGYEKLFF. CDR3 sequence (DNA): TGTGCCAGCAGTTTAACGGGGTATGAAAAACTGTTTTTT.